This T cell receptor beta chain originates from a study of blood T cell repertoires in COVID-19. Looking at the study overall: PBMCs, B-cell-depleted T cells, or T cells provided the cDNA or gDNA that made up the material.

After removal of 3 bases from V and 0 bases from J, the junction contained 6 bases not matched to a gene. CDR1 is SGHNT and CDR2 is YYREEE in the germline V gene (reference sequence). The CDR3 runs to 16 residues. Participant-given clinical history determined each cohort assignment. In the authors' workflow: Counts of nucleated cells, estimated from reference gene primer amplification, were obtained. Clones were read by immunoSEQ multiplex PCR, and TCRdb kept only the in-frame ones, dropping some. That table is the source of V, J and clone size, and D and trimming were worked out from the DNA. This table has about 300,000 clones, about nine tenths appearing once.

Sequencing input: PBMCs or T cells enriched from blood (not recorded which). The clonotype was recovered from a woman aged 45 to 65 who had been exposed to COVID-19. The chain joins TRBV5-4 to TRBJ2-7; TRBD2 matches 10 bases. The CDR3 DNA sequence: TGTGCCAGCAGCTATGAGGGACTAGCGAGCTCCTACGAGCAGTACTTC. Residues: CASSYEGLASSYEQYF.